The T cell receptor (beta chain) described here comes from a study of somatic mutations in cytotoxic T cells in rheumatoid arthritis. Profiling relied on immunoSEQ multiplex PCR, and the TCRdb table lists in-frame clones only, not all of them. The sample includes several thousand clones, about 79% of them seen just once. With median age roughly 60 years (range roughly 20-75) and 50% to 65% female, healthy controls came from blood donor buffy coats. CD4+ and CD8+ cells were isolated by positive magnetic bead selection, with purity checked by flow cytometry. Germline V gives CDR1 ENHRY, CDR2 SYGVKD. The V segment lost 0 bases and the J segment 6 bases; nucleotides outside the gene matches: 7. This CDR3 has 16 amino acids.

The specimen was CD8+ T cells sorted from blood. This chain connects TRBV10-3 to TRBJ2-1; 8 nucleotides agree with TRBD1. The sequence came from a woman aged 50 to 60 in good health. The CDR3 DNA reads TGTGCCATCAGTGAGTCGGGGCAGGGGGCGCCCAATGAGCAGTTCTTC. Translation: CAISESGQGAPNEQFF.